This T cell receptor (beta chain) was recorded in a study of cytomegalovirus exposure and HLA in healthy donors (dated by TCRdb to 2015 to 2018). About the full investigation: According to an earlier analysis of around 600 of the donors, some 180 million T cells yielded 117 million unique TCR beta sequences and around 280 Gb of sequence data. The study combined high-throughput TCR immunosequencing, statistical association of individual TCRs with disease status, and machine learning to predict cytomegalovirus infection status. Both class I and class II loci were covered by HLA typing, at four-digit resolution. An earlier analysis of 450 to 750 of the donors used high-throughput TCR beta sequencing to judge whether each TCR beta V gene segment behaved as functional or pseudogenic. The number of donors typed differed by locus, with roughly 629-640 for A, B, C, DRB1 and DQB1, roughly 550 for DQA1, about 610 for DPA1, and some 470 for DPB1. Several DR-DQ haplotypes were treated as single units for association and clustering because of strong linkage in the cohort. Across approximately 400 genotyped donors of the cohort, an average of roughly 230,000 unique TCR beta nucleotide sequences per donor were sequenced, and about a sixth of those sequences were non-productive. A later analysis re-examined previously published TCR beta repertoires from about 700 donors and added high-resolution HLA genotyping to investigate patterns of TCR occurrence. The study aimed to test whether cataloging public T cell receptors could reveal signatures of past pathogen exposure. Among the roughly 400 genotyped donors, around 81% belonged to the genetic ancestry cluster associated with self-reported Caucasian donors. Alongside the repertoire data, information on donor age, sex, ethnicity and CMV serostatus was compiled. A separate validation cohort of some 130 different subjects was used in addition to the roughly 620-subject first cohort. A later genetic analysis took genome-wide SNP genotypes for about 55% of the roughly 700 donors and used that subset as a discovery cohort. Using immunosequencing, the study profiled T cell repertoires from approximately 700 subjects and related those repertoires to cytomegalovirus serostatus. Approximately 300 gigabases of sequencing data and approximately 84 million unique TCR sequences were included in an early release covering about 620 HLA-typed donors. In the later analysis, no new phenotypic data were used to find candidate immune exposures; instead, reliance was placed on TCR beta sequences and their occurrence across donors. Every repertoire in the discovery cohort had been generated on one and the same sequencing platform. Findings and caveats that apply to the study as a whole: In both the original and validation cohorts, the classifier was reported to diagnose cytomegalovirus status with high specificity and sensitivity. Because counts were too low, around 18 rarely observed V segments, including chromosome 9 orphons, were left out of the earlier analysis of some 600 of the donors. Specific HLA alleles were associated with 16,951 TCR beta sequences at a false discovery rate of 0.05 in a later analysis. In a later analysis, HLA-associated TCR beta chains showed more clonal expansion and lower generation probabilities than non-associated chains that were equally common. An association between a missense DCLRE1C variant and V-gene and J-gene trimming of TCR beta chains was found in a later genetic analysis and replicated in an independent cohort. Three of the identified cytomegalovirus-associated TCR beta chains were confirmed in vitro to be specific for cytomegalovirus antigens. Some IMGT-functional V segments, including TRBV6-2 and TRBV6-3, could not be told apart with the 87-base-pair reads, so those segments were excluded. According to the authors, the approach could potentially be generalized to other disease states and immunological phenotypes. Only TCR beta chains were sequenced in this cohort, and the absence of alpha or paired-chain data limited detectable features. A later analysis found that TCR association rates varied across HLA loci, with DRB1 alleles showing the most associated TCRs and HLA-C alleles the fewest. A cluster of highly shared sequence variants was judged likely to represent a technical artifact of the sequencing pipeline. Linkage disequilibrium might explain the correlated functional status among segregating V segments, but an unknown experimental factor could not be ruled out. According to a later analysis, most CMV-associated TCR beta chains appeared to be HLA-restricted, and the HLA associations seemed to be driven largely by CMV exposure. According to a later genetic analysis, donors in an Asian-associated ancestry cluster had fewer N-insertions in productive TCRs than the roughly 660-donor mean. In an earlier analysis of about 600 of the donors, most TCR beta V segments appeared in productive rearrangements about 87% or about 30% of the time, broadly matching IMGT annotations. A further reported finding was that TCR beta sequences accurately predicted the HLA-A and HLA-B alleles for most subjects in the first cohort. The only immune exposure information available for the cohort was CMV serostatus. Sequencing depth was assumed to be roughly uniform across donors in the presence/absence analyses, though that assumption may not hold. In a later analysis, several top co-occurrence clusters were reported to appear linked to parvovirus B19, influenza, CMV and Epstein-Barr virus. While some public TCRs were present in many individuals, most TCR sequences turned up only very rarely across donors. Because HLA typing was unavailable for some donors at each locus, only the typed subset was used in association tests. When HLA alleles, especially DR and DQ, strongly co-occurred, attributing TCR associations to individual alleles was difficult. The study gave a list of 150 to 200 TCR beta chains associated with cytomegalovirus.

Comments on this clone: Its binding antigen is unknown. Base qualities were left out, and no much larger clone turns up one base away.

The library relied on the immunoSEQ multiplex PCR assay. For the multiplex PCR, a mixture combining 60 forward primers for TCR Vbeta segments and 13 reverse primers for TCR Jbeta segments was used. The CDR3 region of rearranged TCR beta genes was amplified from genomic DNA with a multiplex PCR assay. Amplified TCR beta libraries were sequenced as 87-base-pair reads on the Illumina HiSeq System. From the authors' description of their analysis: In a later analysis, roughly 80 million unique TCR beta chains were counted across the approximately 640 repertoires, and roughly 10 million of these chains were shared by at least two donors. A nearest-neighbor algorithm error-corrected the raw reads and collapsed the reads into unique sequences, merging closely related sequences to remove PCR and sequencing errors. Alignment of CDR3 sequences to IMGT reference sequences was used to assign V, D and J gene segments. For a sequence to be retained, a match of at least six nucleotides was required to both a V gene segment and a J gene segment. Rearrangements were called productive when the CDR3 lacked stop codons and stayed in frame with V and J; all others were non-productive. CDR3 was defined by IMGT convention, running from the second conserved V-encoded cysteine to the conserved J-encoded phenylalanine. In an earlier analysis of more than 550 of the donors, sequences lacking an unambiguous match to a single V gene segment were excluded. In an earlier analysis of approximately 550 of the donors, V segments were called functional above 56.7% productive rearrangements and were called segregating when the between-donor standard deviation exceeded 5%. A statistical classification framework was built to diagnose cytomegalovirus status from the catalog of TCR beta chain sequences. In a later analysis, TCR nucleotide sequences were compared against IMGT/GENE-DB human TR gene sequences so that V and J genes could be assigned. Using the TCRdist pipeline, a later analysis assigned CDR3 sequences along with most-parsimonious VDJ recombination scenarios. A later analysis defined each TCR beta chain by its CDR3 amino acid sequence plus V-gene family, and excluded reads lacking a unique V-gene family. In a later analysis, 450 to 600 highly shared, low-generation-probability nucleotide sequences were removed to address suspected cross-contamination and a sequencing artifact. In a later analysis, a clonal expansion index was calculated for each public chain from normalized within-repertoire ranks of inferred template counts. A later analysis computed generation probabilities with a VDJ recombination model fitted to out-of-frame rearrangements, and checked the results against IGoR. Hypergeometric tests were used in a later analysis to score TCR-TCR, TCR-HLA and TCR-CMV co-occurrence, with a repertoire-size bias correction applied to the TCR pairs. False discovery rates were estimated in a later analysis by permuting HLA or CMV assignments 20 times. In a later analysis, co-occurring TCRs were grouped using DBSCAN, and TCRdist sequence similarity was added for clustering within HLA-allele-positive subsets. For co-occurrence clustering, repertoires with fewer than 30,000 or more than 120,000 public chains were excluded, along with roughly 5 repertoires with anomalous nucleotide sharing. TCRdb holds this immuneACCESS table with in-frame rearrangements only. Some clones are missing; in checked studies, unresolved V genes explain under half, and the rest has no known cause. The DNA was the basis for D and trimming; V, J and clone size are from that table. The sample table contains 150,000 to 200,000 clones; only one count was recorded for 68% of them. Around 4.5% of the sample is in the top ten clones.

V loses 3 bases, J loses 4 bases, and the germline ends lie 12 bases apart. The germline V gene encodes CDR1 LNHDA and CDR2 SQIVND (reference sequence). The CDR3 runs 14 residues from the cysteine to the phenylalanine. The sequence is cut down to CDR3 DNA, 42 bases in frame from base 1. In total, 630 or so healthy bone marrow donors made up the cohort. At the time of sampling, every cohort member was nominally healthy, though immune exposures that went unrecorded were likely present. The donor tested CMV seropositive and was one of the 289 seropositive cohort members. A peripheral blood sample was collected from each donor, and TCR beta sequencing was performed on peripheral blood mononuclear cells. Genomic DNA extraction from the blood cell samples was performed with the Qiagen DNeasy Blood Extraction Kit.

The clonotype comes from a young woman in good health and CMV-seropositive. The source material was PBMCs. The rearranged chain carries TRBV19 and TRBJ1-2; TRBD1 is perhaps the D gene, given 5 matching bases. The sequence in DNA is TGTGCCAGTAGTATGGGGGGGATCGCCTATGGCTACACCTTC. This is translated as CASSMGGIAYGYTF.